The rows below give T cell receptor beta chains drawn from one sample of a study of T cell responses to AZD1222 COVID-19 vaccine. The repertoire was sequenced with immunoSEQ multiplex PCR; TCRdb's copy has only in-frame clones and lacks some. The top ten clones hold 1.5% to 2% of a sample with 130,000 to 150,000 clones, about 93% of them seen once. The sequencing used peripheral blood, collected on day 0 of AZD1222 vaccination. The origin of the receptors is an adult in good health. The CDR3 runs from the conserved cysteine through the conserved F or W. Fields, in order: V gene, D gene, clone size, J gene, CDR3 protein, CDR3 DNA. A D gene is named only where the DNA matches it firmly. A row's size may be missing; if present it is once, few, many or a size class.

>TRBV18|NA|NA|TRBJ2-5
CASSPQTGRETQYF
TGTGCCAGCTCACCACAGACAGGGAGGGAGACCCAGTACTTC
>TRBV29-1|TRBD2|few|TRBJ2-1
CSVEGTSGIHEQFF
TGCAGCGTTGAAGGGACTAGCGGGATTCATGAGCAGTTCTTC
>TRBV4-1|NA|NA|TRBJ1-5
CASSQWGNQPQHF
TGCGCCAGCAGCCAATGGGGGAATCAGCCCCAGCATTTT
>TRBV6-5|TRBD1|NA|TRBJ2-7
CASRYRDRPYEQYF
TGTGCCAGCAGATACCGGGACAGGCCGTACGAGCAGTACTTC
>TRBV2|TRBD1|once|TRBJ1-2
CASRGDRNYGYTF
TGTGCCAGCAGAGGGGACAGAAACTATGGCTACACCTTC
>TRBV9|NA|NA|TRBJ2-1
CASSGTGMNEQFF
TGTGCCAGCAGCGGAACGGGGATGAATGAGCAGTTCTTC
>TRBV6-4|TRBD2|NA|TRBJ2-3
CASSEEAGVTDTQYF
TGTGCCAGCAGTGAAGAAGCGGGAGTCACAGATACGCAGTATTTT
>TRBV3-1/TRBV3-2|NA|NA|TRBJ1-1
CASSHQTYMGAEAFF
TGTGCCAGCAGCCACCAAACGTATATGGGGGCTGAAGCTTTCTTT
>TRBV5-1|NA|NA|TRBJ1-6
CASSGDDNSPLHF
TGCGCCAGCAGCGGAGATGATAACTCACCCCTCCACTTT
>TRBV5-1|NA|NA|TRBJ1-1
CASSLGLFGTEAFF
TGCGCCAGCAGCTTGGGGCTATTCGGCACTGAAGCTTTCTTT
>TRBV10-3|TRBD1|NA|TRBJ2-1
CAIRAGTGAYNEQFF
TGTGCCATCAGGGCCGGGACAGGGGCCTACAATGAGCAGTTCTTC
>TRBV5-1|NA|NA|TRBJ1-1
CASRLGWAAFF
TGCGCCAGCAGGTTGGGCTGGGCCGCTTTCTTT
>TRBV11-3|NA|NA|TRBJ2-1
CASSLDLSRGHNEQFF
TGTGCCAGCAGCTTAGATCTTAGCAGGGGCCACAATGAGCAGTTCTTC
>TRBV29-1|NA|once|TRBJ1-2
CSVEKSRANYGYTF
TGCAGCGTTGAAAAATCCAGGGCGAACTATGGCTACACCTTC
>TRBV27|NA|NA|TRBJ2-7
CASSFSGTGGQYF
TGTGCCAGCAGTTTTTCCGGGACCGGCGGGCAGTACTTC
>TRBV30|TRBD2|NA|TRBJ2-1
CAWSVGGDEQFF
TGTGCCTGGAGCGTCGGGGGGGATGAGCAGTTCTTC
>TRBV29-1|NA|once|TRBJ2-7
CSVQAWGYEQYF
TGCAGCGTACAGGCCTGGGGCTACGAGCAGTACTTC
>TRBV4-1|TRBD1|once|TRBJ2-1
CASSQAGQGREEQFF
TGCGCCAGCAGCCAGGCGGGACAGGGACGCGAAGAGCAGTTCTTC
>TRBV5-4|NA|NA|TRBJ1-2
CASSSSGHYGYTF
TGTGCCAGCAGCTCATCCGGGCACTATGGCTACACCTTC
>TRBV5-1|TRBD2|NA|TRBJ2-3
CASSLYGGRTDTQYF
TGCGCCAGCAGCTTGTACGGGGGGAGAACAGATACGCAGTATTTT
>TRBV3-1/TRBV3-2|NA|NA|TRBJ1-1
CASLGVTEAFF
TGTGCCAGCTTAGGGGTCACTGAAGCTTTCTTT
>TRBV27|TRBD1|NA|TRBJ1-1
CASSSQGVLAEAFF
TGTGCCAGCAGTTCGCAGGGGGTATTGGCTGAAGCTTTCTTT
>TRBV27|NA|NA|TRBJ1-6
CASSIREGGYSPLHF
TGTGCCAGCAGTATCCGGGAGGGCGGGTATTCACCCCTCCACTTT
>TRBV9|NA|NA|TRBJ2-3
CASSVEGDFASDTQYF
TGTGCCAGCAGCGTAGAAGGGGACTTTGCGTCGGATACGCAGTATTTT
>TRBV7-9|NA|once|TRBJ2-3
CASSRGTGPRTDTQYF
TGTGCCAGCAGCCGCGGGACTGGCCCCCGCACAGATACGCAGTATTTT
>TRBV6-5|NA|NA|TRBJ1-1
CASSYSRGRTEAFF
TGTGCCAGCAGTTACTCCCGGGGTCGAACTGAAGCTTTCTTT
>TRBV2|TRBD1|NA|TRBJ2-7
CASSPDRGGSYEQYF
TGTGCCAGCAGTCCGGACAGGGGAGGGTCCTACGAGCAGTACTTC
>TRBV29-1|NA|NA|TRBJ2-2
CSVVTTGELFF
TGCAGCGTTGTAACCACCGGGGAGCTGTTTTTT
>TRBV5-1|TRBD2|NA|TRBJ2-7
CASSKGLASGRGPVEQYF
TGCGCCAGCAGCAAGGGCCTAGCGAGCGGGAGGGGGCCGGTCGAGCAGTACTTC
>TRBV7-6|NA|NA|TRBJ2-2
CASSPGFTGELFF
TGTGCCAGCAGCCCAGGGTTTACCGGGGAGCTGTTTTTT
>TRBV19|TRBD1|NA|TRBJ2-2
CASTTGGAGTGELFF
TGTGCCAGTACTACAGGGGGCGCAGGCACCGGGGAGCTGTTTTTT
>TRBV27|NA|NA|TRBJ1-2
CASLSSGGGTSTLYGYTF
TGTGCCAGCTTATCTTCGGGGGGTGGCACCTCAACCCTCTATGGCTACACCTTC
>TRBV30|NA|NA|TRBJ1-1
CAWSATGLTEAFF
TGTGCCTGGAGTGCTACCGGGCTGACGGAAGCTTTCTTT
>TRBV6-6|TRBD1|once|TRBJ1-4
CASSYSGQGSEKLFF
TGTGCCAGCAGTTACTCCGGACAGGGTTCGGAAAAACTGTTTTTT
>TRBV3-1/TRBV3-2|NA|NA|TRBJ1-1
CASSAGRMNTEAFF
TGTGCCAGCAGCGCGGGCAGGATGAACACTGAAGCTTTCTTT